A single sample gave rise to the 21 T cell receptor beta chains below, sequenced in a study of radiotherapy plus CTLA-4 blockade in lung cancer. Using immunoSEQ multiplex PCR, the repertoire was profiled, and TCRdb retains in-frame clones only, with some absent. The sample lists about 95,000 clones, approximately 78% seen once, with approximately 3.4% in the top ten. The specimen was peripheral blood, collected from a patient treated with radiotherapy plus ipilimumab. These receptor sequences come from a human donor with non-small cell lung cancer who had a partial response to radiotherapy plus ipilimumab.

J is TRBJ2-1 and V is TRBV11-3, with TRBD2 matching 11 bases. Germline V gives CDR1 SGHNT, CDR2 YENEEA. The CDR3 totals 18 residues. The trim removed 3 bases at V and 4 bases at J, leaving 11 bases unmatched. The CDR3 DNA reads TGTGCCAGCAGCTTGCGGCATTCCGGGACTAGCGGTTACAATGAGCAGTTCTTC. Protein sequence: CASSLRHSGTSGYNEQFF.

The chain employs TRBV19 and TRBJ2-2; D may be TRBD1 (5 bases). This CDR3 contains 15 residues. Germline V gene lookup returns CDR1 LNHDA and CDR2 SQIVND (reference sequence). The V end was cut by 1 base, the J end by 2 bases, with 8 bases between. The CDR3 bases are TGTGCCAGTAGTATAGTAGGGGCTAACACCGGGGAGCTGTTTTTT. Its translation is CASSIVGANTGELFF.

The chain uses TRBV14 and TRBJ1-1; TRBD1 matches at 10 bases. Germline lookup yields CDR1 SGHDN and CDR2 FVKESK. Losses at the gene ends were 10 bases for V and 1 base for J; bases not matched to a gene: 6. The CDR3 sequence is 14 residues long. For the CDR3, the DNA is TGTGCCACCAAGGGACAGGGGAGGAACACTGAAGCTTTCTTT. Its translation: CATKGQGRNTEAFF.

The J gene is TRBJ1-4, the V gene TRBV19; maybe TRBD1 (6 bases). Germline V lookup: CDR1 LNHDA, CDR2 SQIVND (reference sequence). V gave up 7 bases and J gave up 5 bases, with 17 bases separating them. This CDR3 is 15 amino acids long. The CDR3: CASTSLGGPNEKLFF. In DNA form, the CDR3 reads TGTGCCAGTACCTCTTTGGGGGGGCCGAATGAAAAACTGTTTTTT.

The rearrangement joins TRBV7-2 to TRBJ2-4, with D tentatively TRBD2 (5 bases). This CDR3 region has 14 residues. Germline V lookup: CDR1 SGHTA, CDR2 FQGNSA. The V end lost 3 bases, the J end lost 7 bases, and 13 bases lay between the germline ends. The CDR3 sequence is CASSFGETGNIQYF. The CDR3 DNA follows: TGTGCCAGCAGCTTTGGGGAGACGGGTAACATTCAGTACTTC. Supplemented by reference TRBV7-2 and TRBJ2-4, the full variable domain reads GAGVSQSPSNKVTEKGKDVELRCDPISGHTALYWYRQSLGQGLEFLIYFQGNSAPDKSGLPSDRFSAERTGGSVSTLTIQRTQQEDSAVYLCASSFGETGNIQYFGAGTRLSVL.

The J gene is TRBJ1-1, the V gene TRBV2; D perhaps matches TRBD1 (6 bases). V lost 6 bases and J 8 bases, leaving 10 bases between the germline ends. The V gene's germline CDR1 is SNHLY and CDR2 FYNNEI. CDR3 length equals 11 residues. CDR3 bases: TGTGCCAGCAGAAGAGGACAGGAAGCTTTCTTT. Amino acids: CASRRGQEAFF.

The chain is built from TRBV5-1 and TRBJ2-1, with 11 bases lining up with TRBD2. V dropped 2 bases and J dropped 7; count of bases not matched to a gene: 8. The CDR3 is 16 residues long. Per the germline V gene, CDR1 is SGHRS and CDR2 is YFSETQ. The CDR3 nucleotides read TGCGCCAGCAGCTTATTAGCGGGAGGGGGTGAAAATGAGCAGTTCTTC. As protein: CASSLLAGGGENEQFF.

The V gene is TRBV7-2, the J gene TRBJ2-1; TRBD2 agrees at 11 bases. This CDR3 contains 18 residues. J lost 2 bases, V lost 0 bases, and 6 bases had no gene match. From germline, CDR1 is SGHTA and CDR2 FQGNSA. The CDR3 here is CASSLASLAGGAYNEQFF. CDR3 bases: TGTGCCAGCAGCTTAGCGTCGCTAGCGGGAGGTGCCTACAATGAGCAGTTCTTC.

The rearrangement joins TRBV18 to TRBJ1-2; D uncertain. The germline V gene encodes CDR1 KGHSH and CDR2 LQKENI. Trimming shortened V by 6 bases and J by 4 bases, and 15 bases separated the two germline ends. The CDR3 runs 14 residues. This chain's CDR3 is CASSPDKGTYGYTF. The CDR3 DNA reads TGTGCCAGCTCGCCAGACAAAGGCACCTATGGCTACACCTTC.

The gene calls are TRBV28 and TRBJ1-2; no clear D. Looked up from germline, CDR1 is MDHEN and CDR2 is SYDVKM. V was trimmed by 2 bases and J by 8 bases, leaving 9 bases between them. The CDR3 has 12 residues. CDR3 sequence reads: CASSLGVGGYTF. As DNA, the CDR3 is TGTGCCAGCAGTTTAGGAGTTGGGGGCTACACCTTC.

V and J are TRBV9 and TRBJ2-1, with 11 bases fitting TRBD2. Germline V gene lookup returns CDR1 SGDLS and CDR2 YYNGEE. The CDR3 runs 15 residues. The trim removed 4 bases at V and 8 bases at J, leaving 8 bases unmatched. For the CDR3, the DNA is TGTGCCAGCAGCCCCACTAGCGGGAGAGTCGATGAGCAGTTCTTC. Its translation: CASSPTSGRVDEQFF. Full variable domain (outside the CDR3, taken from reference TRBV9 and TRBJ2-1): DSGVTQTPKHLITATGQRVTLRCSPRSGDLSVYWYQQSLDQGLQFLIQYYNGEERAKGNILERFSAQQFPDLHSELNLSSLELGDSALYFCASSPTSGRVDEQFFGPGTRLTVL.

The chain joins TRBV4-2 to TRBJ1-2; D not certain. The V end lost 4 bases, the J end lost 8 bases, and 8 bases lay between the germline ends. CDR3 size: 11 residues. Germline CDR1 reads LGHNA; CDR2 reads YNFKEQ. The CDR3 DNA sequence: TGTGCCAGCAGCCGCCCAGAAGGCTACACCTTC. Translated: CASSRPEGYTF.

This clone was detected a few times. The rearrangement uses TRBV4-1 and TRBJ2-7; 12 bases align to TRBD2. Unmatched junction bases numbered 10, after V lost 3 bases and J lost 7 bases. The germline CDR1 and CDR2 sequences are MGHRA and YSYEKL. There are 16 residues in the CDR3. This CDR3 is CASSQTLGLAGREQYF. In nucleotides, the CDR3 is TGCGCCAGCAGCCAGACCCTCGGACTAGCGGGAAGGGAGCAGTACTTC.

V usage is TRBV9 and J usage is TRBJ2-6; D unresolved. Trimming stripped 0 bases from V and 0 bases from J, with 10 bases between. The CDR3 consists of 17 residues. Per the germline V gene, CDR1 is SGDLS and CDR2 is YYNGEE. CDR3 sequence reads: CASSVGASTSGANVLTF. The CDR3 nucleotides are TGTGCCAGCAGCGTAGGGGCCAGTACCTCTGGGGCCAACGTCCTGACTTTC.

The J gene is TRBJ1-2, the V gene TRBV28; D unresolved. Germline CDR1 reads MDHEN; CDR2 reads SYDVKM. Trimming pared 5 bases from V and 7 bases from J, leaving 17 bases between. The CDR3 loop spans 14 amino acids. The CDR3 DNA reads TGTGCCAGCAGTCTTGGGCCAGCTTATGGTGGCTACACCTTC. Translating it yields CASSLGPAYGGYTF.

This chain connects TRBV9 to TRBJ2-1; D unclear. The germline V gene encodes CDR1 SGDLS and CDR2 YYNGEE. V dropped 4 bases and J dropped 4 bases, with 12 bases sitting between them. The CDR3 contains 14 residues. Written as DNA, the CDR3 is TGTGCCAGCAGCCTCTCCACCAGGTACAATGAGCAGTTCTTC. Translation gives CASSLSTRYNEQFF.

This chain links TRBV11-2 with TRBJ2-7; possibly TRBD1 for D (5 bases). This CDR3 is 12 amino acids long. Germline lookup yields CDR1 SGHAT and CDR2 FQNNGV. With 4 bases removed from V and 2 bases from J, the gap between germline ends came to 6 bases. CDR3 loop: CASSSDTYEQYF. In DNA, the CDR3 is TGTGCCAGCAGCTCGGACACCTACGAGCAGTACTTC.

The chain employs TRBV11-2 and TRBJ2-5, with a tentative D call TRBD2 (5 bases). V gave up 3 bases and J gave up 2 bases, with 13 bases separating them. There are 15 residues in the CDR3. Looked up from germline, CDR1 is SGHAT and CDR2 is FQNNGV. In DNA, the CDR3 is TGTGCCAGCAGCTTGGGAGACATCACTCAAGAGACCCAGTACTTC. Translating it yields CASSLGDITQETQYF.

The rearrangement joins TRBV10-3 to TRBJ1-1; 10 nucleotides agree with TRBD1. The CDR3 has 16 amino acids. After removal of 6 bases from V and 6 bases from J, the junction contained 13 bases not matched to a gene. Per the germline V gene, CDR1 is ENHRY and CDR2 is SYGVKD. The DNA of the CDR3 is TGTGCCATCAGAGAAGACAGGGGGCGATTTTTCGCTGAAGCTTTCTTT. Translating it yields CAIREDRGRFFAEAFF.

This sequence joins TRBV5-1 and TRBJ2-5, with a weak D call TRBD2 (6 bases). Germline values: CDR1 SGHRS, CDR2 YFSETQ. The CDR3 spans 15 residues. V was clipped by 0 bases and J by 3 bases, with 12 bases between them. This CDR3 is CASSLVGTGEETQYF. The CDR3 nucleotides read TGCGCCAGCAGCTTGGTAGGGACGGGGGAAGAGACCCAGTACTTC. Complete variable domain (other parts from reference TRBV5-1 and TRBJ2-5): KAGVTQTPRYLIKTRGQQVTLSCSPISGHRSVSWYQQTPGQGLQFLFEYFSETQRNKGNFPGRFSGRQFSNSRSEMNVSTLELGDSALYLCASSLVGTGEETQYFGPGTRLLVL.

The genes are TRBV7-3 and TRBJ2-2, with D perhaps matching TRBD2 (7 bases). The CDR3 contains 16 residues. V gave up 1 base and J gave up 6 bases, with 15 bases separating them. CDR1 is SGHTA and CDR2 is FQGTGA in the germline V gene. In DNA, the CDR3 is TGTGCCAGCAGCTTAAGGAGCGGGACATCATCCGGGGAGCTGTTTTTT. Translation gives CASSLRSGTSSGELFF.